The 3 T cell receptor beta chains below come from one sample, sequenced in a study of T-cell memory formation after mild COVID-19. TCRdb redid the calling of the 5' RACE reads with MiXCR, one entry per CDR3 protein. The data hold hundreds of thousands of distinct CDR3 sequences, with about a fifth observed a single time. The sequenced sample consisted of PBMCs or a T cell subset sorted from them (not recorded which). The origin of the receptors is an adult woman who had mild COVID-19 (a few samples of this study predate the infection). Cell type and time point are not known.

The CDR3: CASSSPDRFNEQFF. CDR3 coding DNA: TGTGCCAGCAGCTCCCCTGACAGGTTCAATGAGCAGTTCTTC. J is TRBJ2-1 and V is TRBV7-6, with D possibly matching TRBD1 (6 bases). Trimming shortened V by 4 bases and J by 6 bases, and 13 bases separated the two germline ends. Germline V gives CDR1 SGHVS, CDR2 FNYEAQ. The CDR3 is 14 residues long.

J is TRBJ2-5 and V is TRBV7-9; tentatively, D is TRBD1 (7 bases). The germline gives CDR1 SEHNR, CDR2 FQNEAQ (reference sequence). CDR3 length: 16 residues. The V end lost 4 bases, the J end lost 2 bases, and 17 bases lay between the germline ends. The DNA for the CDR3 is TGTGCCAGCAGCTCGTCGCGGGACAGCCCTCAAGAGACCCAGTACTTC. Its protein product is CASSSSRDSPQETQYF.

The rearrangement joins TRBV4-2 to TRBJ2-5; D perhaps matches TRBD2 (5 bases). This CDR3 is built from 15 residues. The V end was cut by 1 base, the J end by 4 bases, with 13 bases between. The V gene's germline CDR1 is LGHNA and CDR2 YNFKEQ. CDR3 amino acids: CASSQGHGDRETQYF. DNA for the CDR3: TGTGCCAGCAGCCAAGGACACGGGGATAGAGAGACCCAGTACTTC.